These 27 T cell receptor beta chains were all obtained from the same sample, sequenced in a study of T-cell memory formation after mild COVID-19. TCRdb independently ran MiXCR on the 5' RACE reads; one entry per CDR3 protein. The sample lists 400,000 to 500,000 distinct CDR3 sequences, roughly 20% occurring once. The sequencing sample was made of PBMCs or a T cell subset sorted from them (not recorded which). Receptors originate from an adult woman who had mild COVID-19 (a few samples of this study predate the infection). Cell type and time point are not known.

The genes are TRBV24-1 and TRBJ2-1, with 9 bases identical to TRBD2. V shed 0 bases, J shed 4 bases, and the junction held 12 bases outside the gene matches. CDR1 and CDR2 (germline): KGHDR, SFDVKD. CDR3 size: 19 residues. DNA for the CDR3: TGTGCCACCAGTGATTTGGCGGCGGATAGCGGGAGTAATTACAATGAGCAGTTCTTC. This gives the protein CATSDLAADSGSNYNEQFF.

V is TRBV9 and J is TRBJ2-2; D unclear. The V end lost 5 bases, the J end lost 5 bases, and 7 bases lay between the germline ends. Germline V gene lookup returns CDR1 SGDLS and CDR2 YYNGEE. The CDR3 runs 12 residues. The CDR3: CASRSTTGELFF. DNA for the CDR3: TGTGCCAGCAGATCCACGACCGGGGAGCTGTTTTTT.

The chain links TRBV11-3 to TRBJ2-1; 8 nucleotides line up with TRBD1. With V trimmed by 3 bases and J by 6 bases, 10 bases remained unmatched. The germline V gene has CDR1 SGHNT and CDR2 YENEEA. The CDR3 has 16 residues. CDR3: CASSFGQGSPGNEQFF. The CDR3 DNA sequence: TGTGCCAGCAGCTTCGGACAGGGTAGCCCCGGCAATGAGCAGTTCTTC.

V gene TRBV5-5 combines with J gene TRBJ2-7, with 9 bases aligning to TRBD1. The CDR3 totals 18 residues. Trimming cost V 0 bases and J 0 bases; bases outside gene matches: 10. CDR1 is SGHKS, CDR2 YYEKEE, per germline (reference sequence). CDR3 DNA: TGTGCCAGCAGCTTGGGGGGTCCCGGGACAGGGATCTCCTACGAGCAGTACTTC. It codes for CASSLGGPGTGISYEQYF.

V and J are TRBV29-1 and TRBJ2-3, with a possible D match to TRBD2 (7 bases). The CDR3 consists of 15 residues. V lost 3 bases, J lost 0 bases, and 13 bases lay in between. CDR1 is SQVTM, CDR2 ANQGSEA, per germline. The CDR3 protein is CSVEGGTKSTDTQYF. In DNA, the CDR3 is TGCAGCGTTGAGGGGGGGACAAAGAGCACAGATACGCAGTATTTT.

CDR3 residues: CASGQGASARGYTF. In nucleotides, the CDR3 is TGTGCCAGCGGACAGGGGGCCTCTGCACGGGGCTACACCTTC. The chain carries TRBV12-3 or TRBV12-4 and TRBJ1-2; 11 positions agree with TRBD1. The J segment lost 8 bases and the V segment lost 8 bases, leaving 10 bases of the junction unmatched. The CDR3 runs 14 residues.

The chain joins TRBV15 to TRBJ2-5, with TRBD2 as a possible D gene (5 bases). Trimming shortened V by 5 bases and J by 0 bases, and 10 bases separated the two germline ends. Germline V gene data show CDR1 as LNHNV and CDR2 as YYDKDF (reference sequence). This CDR3 has 14 residues. CDR3: CATSGEWDQETQYF. CDR3 coding DNA: TGTGCCACCAGCGGGGAGTGGGACCAAGAGACCCAGTACTTC.

V and J are TRBV5-6 and TRBJ1-2; maybe TRBD1 (5 bases). The CDR3 length is 14 residues. V dropped 1 base and J dropped 3 bases, with 10 bases sitting between them. Germline V gene lookup returns CDR1 SGHDT and CDR2 YYEEEE. In DNA, the CDR3 is TGTGCCAGCAGCTTGTTGGGGGACGACTATGGCTACACCTTC. Protein sequence: CASSLLGDDYGYTF. The full variable domain, rest sourced from reference TRBV5-6 and TRBJ1-2, is DAGVTQSPTHLIKTRGQQVTLRCSPKSGHDTVSWYQQALGQGPQFIFQYYEEEERQRGNFPDRFSGHQFPNYSSELNVNALLLGDSALYLCASSLLGDDYGYTFGSGTRLTVV.

The V gene is TRBV3-1, the J gene TRBJ2-1, with 10 positions matching TRBD2. V lost 1 base and J lost 2; bases outside the gene matches: 14. The germline V gene encodes CDR1 LGHDT and CDR2 YNNKEL (reference sequence). The length of the CDR3 is 20 residues. The CDR3 nucleotides read TGTGCCAGCAGCCAAGCTCCCCTTAAGTATAGCGGGGGGCCCTACAATGAGCAGTTCTTC. It translates to CASSQAPLKYSGGPYNEQFF.

This clonotype turned up a few times. The chain combines TRBV20-1 with TRBJ2-7; 10 bases align to TRBD2. The J segment lost 7 bases and the V segment lost 2 bases, leaving 8 bases of the junction unmatched. CDR3 length equals 14 residues. Germline V gives CDR1 DFQATT, CDR2 SNEGSKA (reference sequence). The CDR3: CSARTPSGSYEQYF. The CDR3 DNA follows: TGCAGTGCTAGAACTCCTAGCGGGAGTTATGAGCAGTACTTC.

This clonotype appeared a few times. V is TRBV30 and J is TRBJ2-1; tentatively, D is TRBD1 or TRBD2 (5 bases each). The CDR3 spans 13 residues. Trimming took off 3 bases at V and 12 bases at J, with 18 bases between the two ends. CDR1 and CDR2 (germline): GTSNPN, SVGIG (reference sequence). In nucleotides, the CDR3 is TGTGCCTGGAGCGCGGAGCTACGTGGGGGGCAGTTCTTC. It is translated as CAWSAELRGGQFF.

This clonotype occurred a few times. The V call is TRBV7-3, the J call TRBJ2-1; 7 nucleotides match TRBD2. CDR3 size: 15 residues. Germline V gene sequence: CDR1 SGHTA, CDR2 FQGTGA. With 0 bases clipped from V and 10 bases from J, the junction kept 9 bases outside the gene matches. This chain's CDR3 is CASSLTGGPSREQFF. The CDR3 nucleotides are TGTGCCAGCAGCTTAACGGGAGGGCCCTCACGGGAGCAGTTCTTC. The full variable domain, completed using reference TRBV7-3 and TRBJ2-1, is GAGVSQTPSNKVTEKGKYVELRCDPISGHTALYWYRQSLGQGPEFLIYFQGTGAADDSGLPNDRFFAVRPEGSVSTLKIQRTERGDSAVYLCASSLTGGPSREQFFGPGTRLTVL.

This clonotype was found a few times. The DNA of the CDR3 is TGTGCCAGCAGAATGGGACTAGCGGGAGTAGTCTACGAGCAGTACTTC. It specifies CASRMGLAGVVYEQYF. This chain links TRBV11-2 with TRBJ2-7; TRBD2 matches 14 bases. This CDR3 comprises 16 residues. J gave up 3 bases and V 6 bases, and 7 bases lay outside the gene matches. The V gene's germline CDR1 is SGHAT and CDR2 FQNNGV.

This clonotype has just a few counts. This chain links TRBV3-1 with TRBJ1-2, with D hard to call. The length of the CDR3 is 14 residues. The germline V and J ends were trimmed by 3 bases and 5 bases, with 13 bases remaining between them. The V gene's germline CDR1 is LGHDT and CDR2 YNNKEL (reference sequence). The CDR3: CASSQGYSGYGYTF. CDR3 sequence (DNA): TGTGCCAGCAGCCAGGGGTACAGTGGTTATGGCTACACCTTC.

The rearrangement uses TRBV20-1 and TRBJ2-3, with D perhaps TRBD2 (5 bases). CDR1 and CDR2 from the germline V gene are DFQATT and SNEGSKA (reference sequence). V lost 2 bases to trimming and J lost 3 bases, with 15 bases between them. The CDR3 has 15 residues. This chain's CDR3 is CSARRPPGNTDTQYF. CDR3 coding DNA: TGCAGTGCTAGAAGGCCTCCGGGGAATACAGATACGCAGTATTTT.

The chain joins TRBV3-1 to TRBJ2-5; 9 bases match TRBD1. The junction had 9 bases not matched to a gene; V was cut back by 8 bases and J by 5 bases. The CDR3 totals 14 residues. The germline V gene has CDR1 LGHDT and CDR2 YNNKEL (reference sequence). The CDR3 nucleotides are TGTGCCAGCGGGGGACAGGGCAAGGTGGAGACCCAGTACTTC. Translated, it gives CASGGQGKVETQYF.

This clonotype was counted a single time. The rearrangement joins TRBV7-9 to TRBJ1-6, with D unresolved. V lost 0 bases to trimming and J lost 4 bases, with 4 bases between them. The CDR3 extends over 14 amino acids. From germline, CDR1 is SEHNR and CDR2 FQNEAQ (reference sequence). The CDR3: CASSLAGYNSPLHF. The CDR3 region has the DNA TGTGCCAGCAGCTTAGCAGGGTATAATTCACCCCTCCACTTT.

This clonotype was seen only a few times. The gene calls are TRBV12-3 or TRBV12-4 and TRBJ1-1; 9 bases fit TRBD1. V lost 8 bases and J lost 5; bases outside the gene matches: 6. This CDR3 contains 13 residues. CDR3 amino acids: CASVDRGYTEAFF. CDR3 DNA sequence: TGTGCCAGCGTGGACAGGGGCTATACTGAAGCTTTCTTT.

This clonotype was seen only a few times. The chain couples TRBV29-1 to TRBJ2-3; 8 bases agree with TRBD2. Per germline, CDR1 SQVTM and CDR2 ANQGSEA. The CDR3 totals 17 residues. V dropped 7 bases and J dropped 0; count of bases not matched to a gene: 15. The CDR3 here is CSASPPGRGASTDTQYF. For the CDR3, the DNA is TGCAGCGCCTCCCCGCCCGGGAGGGGGGCTAGCACAGATACGCAGTATTTT.

This clonotype was observed a few times. The chain uses TRBV7-9 and TRBJ1-2; 9 positions agree with TRBD1. Germline V gene data show CDR1 as SEHNR and CDR2 as FQNEAQ (reference sequence). This CDR3 contains 17 residues. V lost 4 bases and J lost 5; bases outside the gene matches: 14. CDR3 nucleotides: TGTGCCAGCAGCTCCAGAGCCGGGACAGGGAAACCTTATGGCTACACCTTC. Translating it yields CASSSRAGTGKPYGYTF.

The chain links TRBV30 to TRBJ2-1, with D possibly TRBD2 on 7 matching bases. Trimming stripped 4 bases from V and 6 bases from J, with 19 bases between. The CDR3 runs 15 residues. Germline V gene sequence: CDR1 GTSNPN, CDR2 SVGIG (reference sequence). For the CDR3, the DNA is TGTGCCTGGACTACGCTTGGGGGGGCGTTCAATGAGCAGTTCTTC. Protein: CAWTTLGGAFNEQFF.

This clonotype was recorded a few times. V gene TRBV7-9 combines with J gene TRBJ2-3, with TRBD1 matching over 10 bases. CDR1 SEHNR and CDR2 FQNEAQ come from the germline V gene (reference sequence). With 1 base clipped from V and 0 bases from J, the junction kept 4 bases outside the gene matches. The CDR3 covers 17 residues. The CDR3 protein is CASSLGQGAWSTDTQYF. The CDR3 nucleotides read TGTGCCAGCAGCTTAGGACAGGGGGCTTGGAGCACAGATACGCAGTATTTT. The full variable domain, completed using reference TRBV7-9 and TRBJ2-3, is DTGVSQNPRHKITKRGQNVTFRCDPISEHNRLYWYRQTLGQGPEFLTYFQNEAQLEKSRLLSDRFSAERPKGSFSTLEIQRTEQGDSAMYLCASSLGQGAWSTDTQYFGPGTRLTVL.

The chain uses TRBV7-9 and TRBJ1-2, with D hard to call. CDR1 is SEHNR and CDR2 is FQNEAQ in the germline V gene (reference sequence). The CDR3 sequence is 11 residues long. The V gene lost 7 bases and the J gene lost 4 bases, with 7 bases spanning the gap. CDR3 DNA sequence: TGTGCCAGCACGGACCTCTATGGCTACACCTTC. It encodes CASTDLYGYTF.

This rearrangement joins TRBV3-1 to TRBJ2-7; TRBD2 aligns across 12 bases. This CDR3 comprises 18 residues. V trimming: 0 bases; J trimming: 3 bases; junction bases outside the gene matches: 9. Germline V lookup: CDR1 LGHDT, CDR2 YNNKEL (reference sequence). The CDR3 coding sequence is TGTGCCAGCAGCCAAGACGCTAGCGGGGGGGCCCCCATCTACGAGCAGTACTTC. It translates to CASSQDASGGAPIYEQYF.

V and J are TRBV19 and TRBJ2-7; perhaps TRBD1 as D (6 bases). Germline CDR1 is LNHDA and CDR2 is SQIVND (reference sequence). The germline V and J ends were trimmed by 8 bases and 0 bases, with 11 bases remaining between them. CDR3 length equals 13 residues. The CDR3 DNA reads as TGTGCCAGTGAGGACAGTCACTCCTACGAGCAGTACTTC. It codes for CASEDSHSYEQYF.

There are a few counts of this clonotype. The genes are TRBV12-3 or TRBV12-4 and TRBJ2-5; D gene ambiguous. Trimming shortened V by 4 bases and J by 5 bases, and 11 bases separated the two germline ends. The CDR3 contains 13 residues. The CDR3 DNA reads TGTGCCAGCAGTTCCAGCGCTGAGGAGACCCAGTACTTC. It encodes CASSSSAEETQYF.

The rearrangement uses TRBV19 and TRBJ2-3, with TRBD2 matching 8 bases. The junction had 14 bases not matched to a gene; V was cut back by 8 bases and J by 4 bases. Germline V CDR1 and CDR2: LNHDA, SQIVND (reference sequence). This CDR3 spans 16 amino acids. This CDR3 is CASGSLAGLLSDTQYF. Here the CDR3 DNA reads TGTGCCAGTGGGAGCTTAGCGGGATTACTGTCAGATACGCAGTATTTT.